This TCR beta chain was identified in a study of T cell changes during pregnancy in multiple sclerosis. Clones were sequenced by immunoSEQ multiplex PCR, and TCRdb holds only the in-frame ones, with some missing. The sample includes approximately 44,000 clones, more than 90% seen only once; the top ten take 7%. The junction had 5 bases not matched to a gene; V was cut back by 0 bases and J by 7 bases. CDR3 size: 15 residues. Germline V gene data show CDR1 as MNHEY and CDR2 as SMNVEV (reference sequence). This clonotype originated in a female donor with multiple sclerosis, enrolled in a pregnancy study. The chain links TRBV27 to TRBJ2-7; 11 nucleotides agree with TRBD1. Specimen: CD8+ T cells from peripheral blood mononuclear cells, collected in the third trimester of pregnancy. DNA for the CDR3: TGTGCCAGCAGTTTATCGGGGACAGGGGGTGTGGAGCAGTACTTC. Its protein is CASSLSGTGGVEQYF.